Listed here are 5 T cell receptor beta chains from one sample, sequenced in a study of T-cell reconstitution after alpha-beta-depleted transplantation in children. TCRbeta library preparation incorporated unique molecular identifiers. TCRdb reanalysed the PCR reads using MiXCR and keeps one entry per CDR3 protein. The table lists about 500,000 distinct CDR3 sequences, approximately 30% of them singletons, with 2% to 3% in the top ten. The sequencing here drew on PBMCs from the stem cell graft donor, taken from the stem cell graft. The receptors here all came from a human donor who donated a stem cell graft to a child with aplastic anemia.

The gene calls are TRBV12-3 or TRBV12-4 and TRBJ1-5, with TRBD1 matching over 10 bases. The V segment lost 6 bases and the J segment 4 bases; nucleotides outside the gene matches: 3. CDR3 length: 14 residues. As DNA, the CDR3 is TGTGCCAGCAGGGGACAGGGGAGAAATCAGCCCCAGCATTTT. Translating it yields CASRGQGRNQPQHF.

The chain employs TRBV6-5 and TRBJ2-5, with a tentative D call TRBD2 (6 bases). This CDR3 is built from 15 residues. The V end lost 2 bases, the J end lost 3 bases, and 13 bases lay between the germline ends. The germline CDR1 and CDR2 sequences are MNHEY and SVGAGI. CDR3 protein: CASSYGGGTEETQYF. For the CDR3, the DNA is TGTGCCAGCAGTTACGGAGGAGGGACGGAAGAGACCCAGTACTTC.

This clonotype showed up just a few times. This chain connects TRBV9 to TRBJ2-1, with D perhaps matching TRBD1 (5 bases). The CDR3 spans 14 residues. Trimming stripped 2 bases from V and 0 bases from J, with 6 bases between. In germline, CDR1 is SGDLS, CDR2 YYNGEE. The CDR3 protein is CASSVDSSYNEQFF. In nucleotides, the CDR3 is TGTGCCAGCAGCGTTGACAGCTCCTACAATGAGCAGTTCTTC.

This clonotype showed up just a few times. V and J are TRBV18 and TRBJ2-3, with TRBD1 matching over 7 bases. The germline CDR1 and CDR2 sequences are KGHSH and LQKENI. This CDR3 contains 12 residues. Trimming took 8 bases from V and 4 from J; bases not matched to a gene: 3. In nucleotides, the CDR3 is TGTGCCAGCCACGGGACAGCAGATACGCAGTATTTT. This codes for CASHGTADTQYF.

A few counts support this clonotype. The V and J genes are TRBV30 and TRBJ2-2, with 10 bases aligning to TRBD2. The V and J ends lost 0 bases and 2 bases, in that order; junction bases with no gene match: 6. CDR3 length: 17 residues. Germline CDR1 reads GTSNPN; CDR2 reads SVGIG (reference sequence). CDR3 sequence reads: CAWSVLRTSGNTGELFF. The CDR3 nucleotides read TGTGCCTGGAGTGTACTAAGGACTAGCGGTAACACCGGGGAGCTGTTTTTT.